Reported below is one TCR beta chain. Losses at the gene ends were 1 base for V and 4 bases for J; bases not matched to a gene: 3. CDR3 length: 14 amino acids. Germline loops: CDR1 LGHDT, CDR2 YNNKEL (reference sequence). The data were obtained in a study of blood T cell repertoires in COVID-19. Background on the study: The samples span acute and convalescent COVID-19 from the United States, Italy and Spain.

Per the original data handling: Nucleated cell counts were estimated from reference gene primer amplification. This table comes from immunoSEQ multiplex PCR, and its TCRdb copy is limited to in-frame clones, with some not included. That table is the source of V, J and clone size, and D and trimming were worked out from the DNA. The table records approximately 200,000 clones, around 94% of them present only once. This chain joins TRBV3-1 (or the pseudogene TRBV3-2) and TRBJ2-7; 8 nucleotides align to TRBD1. The sequence was collected from a young man with COVID-19, enrolled during active disease. Sequences were obtained from peripheral blood. The DNA for the CDR3 is TGTGCCAGCAGCCAAGGAACAGGGGGGTACGAGCAGTACTTC. Encoded protein: CASSQGTGGYEQYF.